The 27 T cell receptor beta chains listed next were all sequenced from one sample in a study of spatial heterogeneity in lung cancer. Study results and limitations: Counts of expanded alpha and beta TCRs within tumors tracked the tumor nonsynonymous mutation count.

Time point indicated: sample taken at primary tumor resection. Antigens for these TCRs are unknown. Each CDR3 protein gets one entry after TCRdb re-called the 5' RACE reads with MiXCR. This table holds about 4,200 distinct CDR3 sequences, 5.5% to 7% found once. The sequencing used lung tumor tissue, collected at surgery. Receptor source: a male donor with early-stage non-small cell lung cancer.

This clonotype was picked up many times. V gene TRBV7-2 combines with J gene TRBJ2-6; D uncertain. The V end lost 6 bases, the J end lost 2 bases, and 14 bases lay between the germline ends. This CDR3 comprises 16 residues. The germline V gene encodes CDR1 SGHTA and CDR2 FQGNSA. CDR3 sequence reads: CASSGKRVPGANVLTF. In nucleotides, the CDR3 is TGTGCCAGCAGTGGGAAGCGAGTCCCTGGGGCCAACGTCCTGACTTTC. The full variable domain, completed using reference TRBV7-2 and TRBJ2-6, is GAGVSQSPSNKVTEKGKDVELRCDPISGHTALYWYRQSLGQGLEFLIYFQGNSAPDKSGLPSDRFSAERTGGSVSTLTIQRTQQEDSAVYLCASSGKRVPGANVLTFGAGSRLTVL.

This chain uses TRBV7-8 with TRBJ2-7; unclear D gene. CDR1 is SGHVS and CDR2 is FQNEAQ in the germline V gene. The CDR3 contains 16 residues. Trimming stripped 1 base from V and 0 bases from J, with 13 bases between. CDR3 loop: CASSLGPRSSSYEQYF. CDR3 nucleotides: TGTGCCAGCAGCTTAGGGCCCAGGTCCAGCTCCTACGAGCAGTACTTC.

This clonotype counts as large. This chain joins TRBV20-1 and TRBJ1-1; D gene ambiguous. CDR1 DFQATT and CDR2 SNEGSKA come from the germline V gene (reference sequence). This CDR3 spans 15 amino acids. V lost 1 base and J 3 bases, leaving 15 bases between the germline ends. The CDR3 bases are TGCAGTGCTAGAGGGCCGGGAGAACTAGACACTGAAGCTTTCTTT. Translating gives CSARGPGELDTEAFF.

By frequency in the sample, this clonotype is medium-sized. The genes are TRBV20-1 and TRBJ1-1; a weak D match, TRBD1 (5 bases). The germline V and J ends were trimmed by 5 bases and 5 bases, with 21 bases remaining between them. The CDR3 covers 15 residues. CDR1 and CDR2 from the germline V gene are DFQATT and SNEGSKA (reference sequence). The DNA for the CDR3 is TGCAGTGCTCTTATACCGGGACTGCGGGCAACTGAAGCTTTCTTT. Translation gives CSALIPGLRATEAFF.

Judged by abundance, this clonotype is medium-sized (0.01 to 0.1%). The gene calls are TRBV6-1 and TRBJ1-4; 9 bases fit TRBD1. This CDR3 has 15 residues. Germline V gene sequence: CDR1 MNHNS, CDR2 SASEGT. J lost 10 bases, V lost 0 bases, and 6 bases had no gene match. The CDR3 loop is CASSEAAGTGRKLFF. The CDR3 DNA sequence: TGTGCCAGCAGTGAAGCGGCTGGGACAGGGCGAAAACTGTTTTTT.

This clonotype is medium-sized within its sample. The chain employs TRBV7-6 and TRBJ1-2; 7 bases line up with TRBD1. CDR1 SGHVS and CDR2 FNYEAQ come from the germline V gene. This CDR3 has 14 residues. Trimming removed 5 bases from V and 6 bases from J; junction bases left unmatched: 9. This CDR3 is CASSPAGQADGYTF. The CDR3 DNA reads TGTGCCAGCAGCCCGGCTGGACAGGCGGATGGCTACACCTTC. Using reference TRBV7-6 and TRBJ1-2 for the parts outside the CDR3, the full variable domain is GAGVSQSPRYKVTKRGQDVALRCDPISGHVSLYWYRQALGQGPEFLTYFNYEAQQDKSGLPNDRFSAERPEGSISTLTIQRTEQRDSAMYRCASSPAGQADGYTFGSGTRLTVV.

As regards this clonotype: The limits of the CDR3 on the DNA are not certain, so only TCRdb's listed CDR3 is given. The chain employs TRBV6-6 and TRBJ1-5; TRBD1, the table's D call, lacks a check against the DNA. CDR1 and CDR2 (germline): MNHNY, SVGAGI (reference sequence). The CDR3 extends over 14 residues, inclusive of both ends. The CDR3 spells CASSSSDGDQPQHF.

By its share, this clonotype is medium-sized. The chain has TRBV5-4 and TRBJ2-7; 8 nucleotides line up with TRBD1. Germline assignment: CDR1 SGHNT and CDR2 YYREEE (reference sequence). The CDR3 length is 13 residues. V shed 0 bases and J 7 bases; nucleotides not matched to a gene: 3. CDR3 in DNA: TGTGCCAGCAGCTTGGAAACAGGGGGTGAGCAGTACTTC. The encoded protein is CASSLETGGEQYF.

By frequency in the sample, this clonotype is medium-sized (0.01 to 0.1%). This chain uses TRBV10-3 with TRBJ2-5; D gene unclear. The CDR3 totals 12 residues. Looked up from germline, CDR1 is ENHRY and CDR2 is SYGVKD. Trimming cost V 10 bases and J 5 bases, with 14 bases left between them. The CDR3 sequence is CATATERETQYF. The CDR3 DNA reads as TGTGCCACCGCGACGGAGCGTGAGACCCAGTACTTC.

This clonotype is medium-sized within its sample. CDR3 bases: TGCGCCAGCAGCCAAAGCTTCATCTCGTCGGGGGAGACCCAGTACTTC. The encoded protein is CASSQSFISSGETQYF. This chain joins TRBV4-1 and TRBJ2-5, with D perhaps TRBD2 (5 bases). CDR1 is MGHRA and CDR2 is YSYEKL in the germline V gene. CDR3 size: 16 residues. Trimming left V 2 bases short and J 5 bases short, with 18 bases between.

This clonotype was counted ten times or more. V and J are TRBV20-1 and TRBJ1-1; 7 bases are shared with TRBD1. J gave up 6 bases and V 3 bases, and 10 bases lay outside the gene matches. Germline V CDR1 and CDR2: DFQATT, SNEGSKA (reference sequence). The CDR3 consists of 14 residues. CDR3 nucleotide sequence: TGCAGTGCTAGTGGCTACCAGGGGGGGGCTGAAGCTTTCTTT. The encoded protein is CSASGYQGGAEAFF.

This clonotype is deemed medium-sized (0.01 to 0.1%). J is TRBJ2-1 and V is TRBV5-4, with 10 bases aligning to TRBD2. The germline V gene encodes CDR1 SGHNT and CDR2 YYREEE (reference sequence). V shed 0 bases, J shed 2 bases, and the junction held 5 bases outside the gene matches. The CDR3 has 17 residues. This chain's CDR3 is CASSLGELAGTYNEQFF. As DNA, the CDR3 is TGTGCCAGCAGCTTGGGGGAACTAGCGGGAACCTACAATGAGCAGTTCTTC.

By share, this clonotype counts as medium-sized. The chain carries TRBV12-3 or TRBV12-4 and TRBJ2-7, with D possibly TRBD1 on 7 matching bases. The CDR3 extends over 15 amino acids. V dropped 5 bases and J dropped 0 bases, with 14 bases sitting between them. The CDR3 DNA is TGTGCCAGCAGTCTCCCAGGGGGAGGCTCCTACGAGCAGTACTTC. This gives the protein CASSLPGGGSYEQYF.

As to this clonotype: A read error is possible here, since a much larger clone lies one base away. The chain combines TRBV20-1 with TRBJ2-7, with 7 bases matching TRBD1. V trimming: 5 bases; J trimming: 3 bases; junction bases outside the gene matches: 7. Looked up from germline, CDR1 is DFQATT and CDR2 is SNEGSKA (reference sequence). The CDR3 runs 13 residues. CDR3 protein: CSAPRDRNYEQYF. CDR3 bases: TGCAGTGCTCCCCGGGACAGAAACTACGAGCAGTACTTC.

In its sample, this clonotype ranks as medium-sized. J is TRBJ2-5 and V is TRBV7-2; D perhaps matches TRBD2 (6 bases). This CDR3 has 14 residues. Germline lookup yields CDR1 SGHTA and CDR2 FQGNSA. V lost 1 base to trimming and J lost 5 bases, with 11 bases between them. The CDR3, as DNA: TGTGCCAGCAGCTTAGGTGGGGCGGGGGAGACCCAGTACTTC. It is translated as CASSLGGAGETQYF.

In this sample, this clonotype is medium-sized (0.01 to 0.1%). V is TRBV7-2 and J is TRBJ2-1, with 8 bases aligning to TRBD2. The CDR3 runs 14 residues. Looked up from germline, CDR1 is SGHTA and CDR2 is FQGNSA. V shed 5 bases and J 9 bases; nucleotides not matched to a gene: 9. CDR3 amino acids: CASSLRGGPGEQFF. CDR3 coding DNA: TGTGCCAGCAGCCTCCGGGGGGGCCCGGGTGAGCAGTTCTTC.

By frequency in the sample, this clonotype is medium-sized. V gene TRBV7-3 combines with J gene TRBJ2-5; tentatively, D is TRBD2 (5 bases). Germline-derived CDR1 and CDR2 are SGHTA and FQGTGA. The CDR3 spans 13 residues. V lost 5 bases and J lost 4, with 11 bases in between. The CDR3 DNA follows: TGTGCCAGCAGCCGCATAAGCGGAGAGACCCAGTACTTC. Amino acids: CASSRISGETQYF.

By share of the sample, this clonotype is medium-sized (0.01 to 0.1%). This chain links TRBV7-2 with TRBJ2-4; 7 bases are shared with TRBD1. This CDR3 is 14 amino acids long. J was trimmed by 6 bases and V by 5 bases; bases with no gene match: 7. Germline V gene data show CDR1 as SGHTA and CDR2 as FQGNSA. CDR3 in amino acids: CASSRDRAANIQYF. As DNA, the CDR3 is TGTGCCAGCAGCCGAGACAGGGCGGCAAACATTCAGTACTTC.

This clonotype is categorized as medium-sized. This chain uses TRBV20-1 with TRBJ1-4, with D uncertain. The CDR3 covers 14 residues. Per germline, CDR1 DFQATT and CDR2 SNEGSKA (reference sequence). Trimming pared 6 bases from V and 3 bases from J, leaving 14 bases between. CDR3 loop: CSALTPPSNEKLFF. CDR3 in DNA: TGCAGTGCCCTGACCCCGCCCTCTAATGAAAAACTGTTTTTT.

This chain connects TRBV11-2 to TRBJ2-2; D is ambiguous. The CDR3 is made up of 13 amino acids. Germline V CDR1 and CDR2: SGHAT, FQNNGV. V was trimmed by 5 bases and J by 6 bases, leaving 10 bases between them. The CDR3 reads CASSIRTAGELFF. CDR3 nucleotide sequence: TGTGCCAGCAGCATACGGACGGCCGGGGAGCTGTTTTTT.

This clonotype is labeled as medium-sized. The rearrangement links TRBV5-1 to TRBJ2-7; no clear D. CDR1 and CDR2 from the germline V gene are SGHRS and YFSETQ. This CDR3 region has 14 residues. V dropped 0 bases and J dropped 0 bases, with 7 bases sitting between them. CDR3 sequence (DNA): TGCGCCAGCAGCTTGGGGACGGTCTCCTACGAGCAGTACTTC. This sequence encodes CASSLGTVSYEQYF.

This clonotype is medium-sized (0.01 to 0.1%) within its sample. V gene TRBV29-1 combines with J gene TRBJ1-2, with D unclear. The CDR3 sequence is 11 residues long. Trimming took off 4 bases at V and 8 bases at J, with 11 bases between the two ends. Germline V lookup: CDR1 SQVTM, CDR2 ANQGSEA. The DNA of the CDR3 is TGCAGCGTTGTCTGGGGTCCGGGCTACACCTTC. Translation gives CSVVWGPGYTF.

Ten or more counts support this clonotype. The V call is TRBV12-3 or TRBV12-4, the J call TRBJ2-7, with 9 bases that match TRBD2. The junction had 12 bases not matched to a gene; V was cut back by 3 bases and J by 6 bases. CDR3 length: 16 amino acids. Here the CDR3 reads CASSFGRREGQREQYF. The CDR3 bases are TGTGCCAGCAGTTTCGGTAGGCGGGAGGGCCAGCGCGAGCAGTACTTC.

The table lists this clonotype with many counts. This chain links TRBV2 with TRBJ1-6; no definite D call. There are 15 residues in the CDR3. Per the germline V gene, CDR1 is SNHLY and CDR2 is FYNNEI. The V end lost 7 bases, the J end lost 0 bases, and 10 bases lay between the germline ends. The CDR3 nucleotides read TGTGCCAGCAACAGCCAAAGCTCCTATAATTCACCCCTCCACTTT. This sequence encodes CASNSQSSYNSPLHF.

CDR3: CASSLSDSYQPQHF. The CDR3 region has the DNA TGTGCCAGCAGTTTATCGGACAGCTATCAGCCCCAGCATTTT. The J gene is TRBJ1-5, the V gene TRBV12-3 or TRBV12-4; the D gene is possibly TRBD1 (6 bases). The V and J ends lost 2 bases and 5 bases respectively, with 10 bases between them. This CDR3 spans 14 amino acids.

By frequency in the sample, this clonotype is medium-sized. This sequence joins TRBV20-1 and TRBJ2-7; possible D gene TRBD1, 7 bases. Trimming took 3 bases from V and 6 from J, leaving 15 bases between them. The V gene's germline CDR1 is DFQATT and CDR2 SNEGSKA (reference sequence). This CDR3 region has 13 residues. CDR3 bases: TGCAGTGCTAGGACAGGGTGGGGAGGCGAGCAGTACTTC. Translation gives CSARTGWGGEQYF.

By its share, this clonotype is large. The rearrangement uses TRBV6-5 and TRBJ2-2; D unresolved. CDR1 is MNHEY and CDR2 is SVGAGI in the germline V gene. Trimming pared 2 bases from V and 4 bases from J, leaving 11 bases between. This CDR3 region has 15 residues. In nucleotides, the CDR3 is TGTGCCAGCAGTTACATAATACCTCCCACCGGGGAGCTGTTTTTT. It yields the protein CASSYIIPPTGELFF.